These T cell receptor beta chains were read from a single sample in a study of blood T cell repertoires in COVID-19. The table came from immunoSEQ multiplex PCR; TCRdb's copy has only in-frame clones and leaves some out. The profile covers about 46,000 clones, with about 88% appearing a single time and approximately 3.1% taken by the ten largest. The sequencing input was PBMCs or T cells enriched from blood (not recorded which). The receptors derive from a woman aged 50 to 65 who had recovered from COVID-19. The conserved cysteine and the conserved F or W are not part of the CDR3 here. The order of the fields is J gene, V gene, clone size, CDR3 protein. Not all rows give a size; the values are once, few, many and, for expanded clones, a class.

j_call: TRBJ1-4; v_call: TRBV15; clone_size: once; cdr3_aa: ATSRDARAEKLF
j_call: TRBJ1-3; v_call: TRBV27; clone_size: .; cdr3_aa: ASMRGPGNTIY
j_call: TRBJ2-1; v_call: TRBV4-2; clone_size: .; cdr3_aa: ASSQDHRGINNEQF
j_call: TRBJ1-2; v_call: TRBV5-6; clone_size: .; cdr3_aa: ASSLGSGNYGYT
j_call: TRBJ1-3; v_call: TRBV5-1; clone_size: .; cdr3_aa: ASSQGNTGNTIY
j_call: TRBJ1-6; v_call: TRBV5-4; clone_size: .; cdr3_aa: ASSYLGGINSPLH
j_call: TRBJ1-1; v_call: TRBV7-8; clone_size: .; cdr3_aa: ASSSRGAGTGGTEAF
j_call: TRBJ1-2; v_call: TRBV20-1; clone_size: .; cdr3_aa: SASVLQGGLYGYT
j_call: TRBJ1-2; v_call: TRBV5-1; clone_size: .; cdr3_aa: ASSLFQGADGYT
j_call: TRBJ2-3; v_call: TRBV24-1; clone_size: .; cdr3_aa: ATSEHGREPNTQY
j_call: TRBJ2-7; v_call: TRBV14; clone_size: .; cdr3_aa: ASSPWTGSYEQY
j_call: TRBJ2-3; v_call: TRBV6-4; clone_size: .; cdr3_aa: ASSDRRNSGGIDTQY
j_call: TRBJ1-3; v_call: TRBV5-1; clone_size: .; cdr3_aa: ASSFLGEPGVGNTIY
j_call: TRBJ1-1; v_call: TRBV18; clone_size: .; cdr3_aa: ASSPWGRNTEAF
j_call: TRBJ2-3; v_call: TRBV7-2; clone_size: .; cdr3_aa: ASSLAVTGVGADTQY
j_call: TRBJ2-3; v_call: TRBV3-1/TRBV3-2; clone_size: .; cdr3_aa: ASSQEGTGYTDTQY
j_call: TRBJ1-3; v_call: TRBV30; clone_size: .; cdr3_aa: AWRRDRGVSGNTIY
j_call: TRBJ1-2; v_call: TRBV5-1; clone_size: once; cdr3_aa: ASSLQGRDGYT
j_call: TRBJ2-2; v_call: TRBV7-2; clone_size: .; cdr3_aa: ASSYQTGLNTGELF
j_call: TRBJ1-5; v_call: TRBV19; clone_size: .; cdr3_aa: ASSIDSGVKPQH
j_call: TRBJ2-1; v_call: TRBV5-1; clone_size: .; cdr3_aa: ASSLTGGYNEQF
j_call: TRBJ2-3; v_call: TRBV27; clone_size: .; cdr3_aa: ASSNPSGRASDTQY
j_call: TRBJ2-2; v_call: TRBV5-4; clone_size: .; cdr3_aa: ASSRTIDGFTGELF
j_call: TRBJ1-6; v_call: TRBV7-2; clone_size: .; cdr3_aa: ASSLTGSTLH
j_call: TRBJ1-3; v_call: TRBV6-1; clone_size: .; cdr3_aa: ASSEAWGAVGGNTIY
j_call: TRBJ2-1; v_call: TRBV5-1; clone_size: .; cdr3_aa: ASSGLSGTSGGAAYNEQF
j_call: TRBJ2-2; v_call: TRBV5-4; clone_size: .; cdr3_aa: ASSPSGGRDSTGELF
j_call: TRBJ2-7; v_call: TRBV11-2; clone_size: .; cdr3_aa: ASSLGGPSYEQY
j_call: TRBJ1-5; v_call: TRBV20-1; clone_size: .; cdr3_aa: SASSAGVFDQPQH
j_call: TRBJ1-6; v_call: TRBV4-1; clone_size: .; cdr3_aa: ASSQDPNSPLH
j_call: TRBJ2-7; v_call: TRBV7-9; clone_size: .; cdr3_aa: ASSLDIIGQLSYEQY
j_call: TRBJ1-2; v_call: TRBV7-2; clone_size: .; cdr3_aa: ASSRSGDYGYT
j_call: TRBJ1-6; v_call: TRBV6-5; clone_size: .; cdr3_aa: ASSYGRTGGNSPLH
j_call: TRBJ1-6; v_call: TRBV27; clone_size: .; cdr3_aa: ASSWTLAYNSPLH
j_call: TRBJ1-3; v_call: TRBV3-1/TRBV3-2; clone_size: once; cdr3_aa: ASSRDRGGNTIY
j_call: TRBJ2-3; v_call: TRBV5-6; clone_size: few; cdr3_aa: ASSLTSGTTIDTQY
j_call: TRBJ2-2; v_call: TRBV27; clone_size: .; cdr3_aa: ASSARTGASGELF
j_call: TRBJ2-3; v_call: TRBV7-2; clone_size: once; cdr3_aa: ASSSFRAGGQDTQY
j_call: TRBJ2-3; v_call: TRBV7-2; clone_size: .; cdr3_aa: ASRSQGGRNTQY
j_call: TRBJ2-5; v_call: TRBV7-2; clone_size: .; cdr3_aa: ASSFLSAGAWETQY
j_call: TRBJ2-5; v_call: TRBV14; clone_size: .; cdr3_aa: ASSQGARQETQY
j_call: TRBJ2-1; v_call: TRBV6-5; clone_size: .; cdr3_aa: ASRARAGTYNEQF
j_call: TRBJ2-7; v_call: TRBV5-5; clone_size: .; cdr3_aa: ASSSRYPGGSYEQY
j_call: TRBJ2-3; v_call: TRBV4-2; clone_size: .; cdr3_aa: ASSGGGEADTQY
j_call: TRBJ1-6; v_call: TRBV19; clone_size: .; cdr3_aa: ASPQVAENNSPLH
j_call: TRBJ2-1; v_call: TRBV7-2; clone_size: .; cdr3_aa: ASSTGTSGSEQF
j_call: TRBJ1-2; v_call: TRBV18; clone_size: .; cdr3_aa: ASLGTANYGYT
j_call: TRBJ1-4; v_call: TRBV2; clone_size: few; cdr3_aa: ASSVGGSWEKLF
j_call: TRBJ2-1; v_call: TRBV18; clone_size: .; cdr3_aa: ASSPPSPGDEQF
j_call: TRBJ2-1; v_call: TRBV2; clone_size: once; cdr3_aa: ASSTVPGLAGNEQF
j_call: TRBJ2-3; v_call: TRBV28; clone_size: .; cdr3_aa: ASSSGGNTDTQY
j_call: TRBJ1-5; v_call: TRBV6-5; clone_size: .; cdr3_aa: ASRHRGHNQPQH
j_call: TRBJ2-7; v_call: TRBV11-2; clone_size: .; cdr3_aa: ASSQQGQGLYEQY
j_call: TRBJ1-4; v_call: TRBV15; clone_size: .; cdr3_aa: ATSRAGTANEKLF